This T cell receptor beta chain was sequenced for a study of T cell responses to AZD1222 COVID-19 vaccine. Study outcomes and limitations: After the peak T cell response, and only then, were repertoires sampled. The breadth and depth of Spike-specific TCRs increased once two AZD1222 doses had been given. Along spike, vaccine-associated CD4 TCRs were found throughout, with dominance at 160-218 and 743-854. The number of AZD1222 recipients seropositive at baseline was only five or six.

The protocol was immunoSEQ multiplex PCR, while the TCRdb copy is restricted to in-frame clones and leaves out a portion. The table lists 90,000 to 100,000 clones, approximately 90% of them singletons. In the case of this clone: Its target is not known.

This clonotype was sampled from an adult who received the AZD1222 COVID-19 vaccine. This sample comprised peripheral blood, obtained 28 days after the second AZD1222 dose.

As DNA, the CDR3 is TGTGCCAGCAGCGTAGTAGCAGGGCGGCGTGAAGCTTTCTTT. Its protein product is CASSVVAGRREAFF. The chain employs TRBV9 and TRBJ1-1; a weak D match, TRBD1 (5 bases). The CDR3 consists of 14 residues. CDR1 and CDR2 (germline): SGDLS, YYNGEE. Trimming removed 0 bases from V and 7 bases from J, with 13 bases in between.